The sequence of this T cell receptor (beta chain) was determined in a study of CD4+ T cells in melanoma. Findings and caveats of the study: Diverse differentiation states were reported for melanoma neoantigen-specific CD4+ T cells.

V lost 3 bases, J lost 8 bases, and 10 bases stayed unmatched. The CDR3 spans 15 residues. The germline V gene has CDR1 MNHNS and CDR2 SASEGT. Sequencing was performed with immunoSEQ multiplex PCR; in TCRdb, only in-frame clones are kept and a portion is missing. The sample lists 110,000 to 150,000 clones, about 93% occurring once. About this clone itself: Its specificity is not known.

The receptor's source is a human donor with melanoma. The J gene is TRBJ2-3, the V gene TRBV6-1, with 8 nucleotides matching TRBD2. DNA of the CDR3: TGTGCCAGCAGTGATTTATTAGCGGGGTGGGGTACGCAGTATTTT. Its translation: CASSDLLAGWGTQYF.